This TCR beta chain was sequenced for a study of tumor-infiltrating lymphocytes in primary liver carcinoma. The overall study: Stage T1-T3 N0M0 and a size of 4.2 to 10 cm characterized the tumors. Each sample had roughly 3.65 to 7.5 million productive TCRbeta reads regardless of tissue type.

The authors made TCR beta cDNA from 400 to 550 ng total RNA with a constant-region primer. ARM-PCR, slightly modified, supplied the TCR beta libraries through three nested multiplex PCR rounds. Two initial PCR rounds of around 10 cycles each paired TRBV1-TRBV30 forward primers with a C-beta reverse primer. TCRdb re-called the multiplex PCR reads with MiXCR, one entry per CDR3 protein. The sample includes 45,000 to 55,000 distinct CDR3 sequences, 60% to 75% of them seen just once. The study, taken as a whole, reports: No more than about 8-24% of top clones could be seen in all five tumor regions.

Between 20 and 30 mg of unsorted bulk tissue served as the source from which RNA and DNA were co-extracted. This clonotype was seen at least ten times. Its cognate antigen is unknown. Per the germline V gene, CDR1 is ENHRY and CDR2 is SYGVKD. The CDR3 has 13 amino acids. With 10 bases clipped from V and 2 bases from J, the junction kept 4 bases outside the gene matches. Sequencing was performed on liver tumor tissue from sampling region 2. Subset specified: tumor region T2, inferior pole. The gene calls are TRBV10-3 and TRBJ2-2; TRBD2 aligns across 7 bases. The clonotype comes from a man aged 40-49 years with primary liver carcinoma and hepatitis B virus infection. The CDR3 loop reads CATASGNTGELFF. CDR3 DNA: TGTGCCACGGCTAGCGGCAACACCGGGGAGCTGTTTTTT.